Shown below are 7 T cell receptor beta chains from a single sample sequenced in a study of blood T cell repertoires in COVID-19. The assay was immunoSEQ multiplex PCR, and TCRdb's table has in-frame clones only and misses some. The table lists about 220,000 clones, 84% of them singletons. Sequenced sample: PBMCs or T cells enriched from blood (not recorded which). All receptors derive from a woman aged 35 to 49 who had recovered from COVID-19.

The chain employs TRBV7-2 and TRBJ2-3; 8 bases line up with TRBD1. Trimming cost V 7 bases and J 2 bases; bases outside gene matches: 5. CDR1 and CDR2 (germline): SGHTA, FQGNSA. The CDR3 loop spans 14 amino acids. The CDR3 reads CASTRQGYTDTQYF. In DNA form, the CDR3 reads TGTGCCAGCACCCGACAGGGGTACACAGATACGCAGTATTTT.

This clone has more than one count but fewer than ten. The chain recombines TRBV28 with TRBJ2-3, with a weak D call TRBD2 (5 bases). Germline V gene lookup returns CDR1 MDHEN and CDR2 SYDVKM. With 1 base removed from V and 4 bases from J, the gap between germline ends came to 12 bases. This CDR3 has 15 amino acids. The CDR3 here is CASSLLSGKADTQYF. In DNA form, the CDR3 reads TGTGCCAGCAGTTTATTGTCCGGGAAAGCAGATACGCAGTATTTT.

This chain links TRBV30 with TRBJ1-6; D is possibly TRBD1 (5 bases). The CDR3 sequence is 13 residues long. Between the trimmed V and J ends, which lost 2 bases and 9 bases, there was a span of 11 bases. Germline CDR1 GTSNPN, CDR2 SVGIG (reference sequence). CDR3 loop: CAWSPTGGSPLHF. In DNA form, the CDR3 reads TGTGCCTGGAGTCCTACCGGGGGTTCACCCCTCCACTTT.

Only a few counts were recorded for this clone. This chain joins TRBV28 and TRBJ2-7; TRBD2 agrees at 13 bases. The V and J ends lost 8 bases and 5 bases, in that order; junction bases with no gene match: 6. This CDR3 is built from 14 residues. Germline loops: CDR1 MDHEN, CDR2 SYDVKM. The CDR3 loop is CASRTSGRHHEQYF. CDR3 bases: TGTGCCAGCCGGACTAGCGGGAGACACCACGAGCAGTACTTC.

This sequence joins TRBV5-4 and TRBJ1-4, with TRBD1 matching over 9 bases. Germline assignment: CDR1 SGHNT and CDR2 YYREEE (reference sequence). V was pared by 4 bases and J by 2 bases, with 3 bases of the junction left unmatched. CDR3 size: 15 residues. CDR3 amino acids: CASSRTGATNEKLFF. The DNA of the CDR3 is TGTGCCAGCAGCCGGACAGGGGCCACTAATGAAAAACTGTTTTTT.

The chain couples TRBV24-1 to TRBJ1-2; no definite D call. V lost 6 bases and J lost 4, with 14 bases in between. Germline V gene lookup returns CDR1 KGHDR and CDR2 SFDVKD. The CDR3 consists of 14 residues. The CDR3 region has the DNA TGTGCCACCAGTACCCCTGGGAGGGCCTATGGCTACACCTTC. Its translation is CATSTPGRAYGYTF.

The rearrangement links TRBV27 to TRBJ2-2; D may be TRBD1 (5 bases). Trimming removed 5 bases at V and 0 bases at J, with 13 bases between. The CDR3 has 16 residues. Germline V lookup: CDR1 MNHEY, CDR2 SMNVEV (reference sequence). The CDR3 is CASSLKGQANTGELFF. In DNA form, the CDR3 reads TGTGCCAGCAGTCTAAAGGGGCAGGCGAACACCGGGGAGCTGTTTTTT.